The source of this T cell receptor beta chain is a study of identical twins. This clonotype appeared a few times. Its antigen is undetermined. General study findings and limits: For out-of-frame beta sequences, excess twin sharing was weaker. Without tracking the same donors, conclusions rested on cross-sectional statistical analysis.

Per germline, CDR1 SQVTM and CDR2 ANQGSEA. V was shortened by 6 bases and J by 3 bases, with 12 bases between the two germline ends. This CDR3 region has 12 residues. MiXCR, run by TCRdb on the 5' RACE reads, gives a single entry per CDR3 protein. The sample contains roughly 220,000 distinct CDR3 sequences, 6.5% to 8% of which appear only once. In addition, the sample was reused for a study of T cells expressing NK-cell markers. From that report: Underlying the TCR beta repertoires were sorted CD3+CD56+NKG2C+, CD3+CD56+NKG2C- and CD3+CD56-NKG2C+ T cells.

The sequenced sample consisted of CD8+ T cells sorted from blood. This chain joins TRBV29-1 and TRBJ2-7; D is unclear. This clonotype originated in a woman aged 18-29 years in good health. The CDR3 is CSVWTADYEQYF. CDR3 DNA sequence: TGCAGCGTCTGGACGGCGGACTACGAGCAGTACTTC.